The 16 T cell receptor beta chains below all came from one sample that was sequenced in a study of neurological immune-mediated disorders. TCRdb used MiXCR to reprocess the 5' RACE reads, holding one entry per CDR3 protein. The data contain roughly 80,000 distinct CDR3 sequences, about 9% of them singletons. Sequencing used PBMCs. These receptor sequences come from a man in his fifties in good health.

This clonotype was detected ten times or more. The chain joins TRBV5-1 to TRBJ2-4; D remains ambiguous. The CDR3 runs to 15 residues. CDR1 is SGHRS, CDR2 YFSETQ, per germline. Trimming shortened V by 0 bases and J by 0 bases, and 7 bases separated the two germline ends. DNA for the CDR3: TGCGCCAGCAGCTTGGGGGCAGTAGCCAAAAACATTCAGTACTTC. As protein: CASSLGAVAKNIQYF.

This clonotype was detected a few times. This chain links TRBV7-9 with TRBJ2-6, with unresolved D. V lost 3 bases and J lost 2, with 11 bases in between. The CDR3 contains 16 residues. Germline CDR1 and CDR2: SEHNR and FQNEAQ (reference sequence). The CDR3 loop reads CASSFAVGTGANVLTF. The DNA of the CDR3 is TGTGCCAGCAGCTTCGCAGTGGGGACTGGGGCCAACGTCCTGACTTTC.

The table lists this clonotype with many counts. The chain carries TRBV25-1 and TRBJ1-2; D is perhaps TRBD1 (6 bases). Deletions cut 6 bases from V and 4 bases from J, with 12 bases between. Per the germline V gene, CDR1 is MGHDK and CDR2 is SYGVNS. The CDR3 spans 13 residues. CDR3 sequence reads: CASSLGGAYGYTF. In nucleotides, the CDR3 is TGTGCCAGCAGCCTTGGGGGGGCCTATGGCTACACCTTC.

This clonotype was observed at least ten times. The rearrangement uses TRBV5-4 and TRBJ2-1; TRBD2 matches 10 bases. V was clipped by 3 bases and J by 5 bases; unmatched bases: 11. Germline assignment: CDR1 SGHNT and CDR2 YYREEE (reference sequence). The CDR3 is made up of 17 amino acids. CDR3 nucleotides: TGTGCCAGCAGCTCCGGGAAACTAGCGGGGTTGAACAATGAGCAGTTCTTC. Its protein product is CASSSGKLAGLNNEQFF.

This clonotype was found many times. The chain has TRBV11-2 and TRBJ2-7; a weak D match, TRBD1 (6 bases). Germline CDR1 is SGHAT and CDR2 is FQNNGV. Deletions cut 5 bases from V and 1 base from J, with 12 bases between. CDR3 length equals 14 residues. Here the CDR3 DNA reads TGTGCCAGCAGCCATCGGACAGAATCCTACGAGCAGTACTTC. Its protein is CASSHRTESYEQYF.

The table lists this clonotype with many counts. CDR3 sequence reads: CASSLAQNTDTQYF. The CDR3 nucleotides read TGCGCCAGCAGCTTGGCCCAGAACACAGATACGCAGTATTTT. J is TRBJ2-3 and V is TRBV5-1; D not resolved. The CDR3 spans 14 residues. Germline V gene data show CDR1 as SGHRS and CDR2 as YFSETQ. Trimming pared 0 bases from V and 2 bases from J, leaving 7 bases between.

This clonotype was recorded once. J is TRBJ2-1 and V is TRBV11-3; 9 bases agree with TRBD2. The CDR3 sequence is 15 residues long. CDR1 and CDR2 from the germline V gene are SGHNT and YENEEA. V lost 1 base to trimming and J lost 5 bases; unmatched junction nucleotides: 3. CDR3 bases: TGTGCCAGCAGCTTAGCTAGCGGGGATCACAATGAGCAGTTCTTC. This gives the protein CASSLASGDHNEQFF.

This clonotype was seen at least ten times. This chain links TRBV5-1 with TRBJ1-6; 7 nucleotides align to TRBD1. The length of the CDR3 is 16 residues. CDR1 and CDR2 (germline): SGHRS, YFSETQ. J was trimmed by 5 bases and V by 8 bases; bases with no gene match: 13. The CDR3 loop is CASQLGGQKNNSPLHF. The CDR3 DNA is TGCGCCAGTCAGCTTGGGGGACAGAAGAATAATTCACCCCTCCACTTT.

This clonotype was detected once. This may stem from a read error, because a much larger clone lies one nucleotide away. The chain employs TRBV5-1 and TRBJ1-5; no firm D call. The CDR3 is 12 residues long. Germline V gene sequence: CDR1 SGHRS, CDR2 YFSETQ. CDR3 nucleotides: TGCACCAGCAGCTTGACGTCGTTGGCTCAGCATTTT. As protein: CTSSLTSLAQHF.

This clonotype occurred many times. The chain is built from TRBV10-2 and TRBJ2-5; TRBD2 matches at 7 bases. The CDR3 runs 14 residues. In germline, CDR1 is WSHSY, CDR2 SAAADI. Unmatched junction bases numbered 6, after V lost 6 bases and J lost 2 bases. The CDR3 nucleotides are TGCGCCAGCAGCGCCGGGACTACACAAGAGACCCAGTACTTC. It codes for CASSAGTTQETQYF.

This clonotype was found many times. V gene TRBV15 combines with J gene TRBJ2-1; a weak D match, TRBD2 (6 bases). V lost 0 bases, J lost 4 bases, and 19 bases lay in between. The CDR3 extends over 18 amino acids. Germline CDR1 LNHNV, CDR2 YYDKDF (reference sequence). CDR3 protein: CATSRDIGGSGGYNEQFF. CDR3 DNA sequence: TGTGCCACCAGCAGAGATATCGGGGGTAGCGGAGGTTACAATGAGCAGTTCTTC. Looking up the rest from reference TRBV15 and TRBJ2-1 gives the full variable domain: DAMVIQNPRYQVTQFGKPVTLSCSQTLNHNVMYWYQQKSSQAPKLLFHYYDKDFNNEADTPDNFQSRRPNTSFCFLDIRSPGLGDTAMYLCATSRDIGGSGGYNEQFFGPGTRLTVL.

On this clonotype: With a much larger clone just one base away, this may be a read error. The gene calls are TRBV3-1 and TRBJ1-1, with 10 bases identical to TRBD1. This CDR3 is 14 amino acids long. CDR1 is LGHDT, CDR2 YNNKEL, per germline (reference sequence). This CDR3 reads CANSQKGQGGEAFF. As DNA, the CDR3 is TGTGCCAACAGCCAAAAAGGACAGGGGGGTGAAGCTTTCTTT.

This clonotype was counted ten times or more. The chain recombines TRBV30 with TRBJ1-3; 11 bases are a match to TRBD1. From germline, CDR1 is GTSNPN and CDR2 SVGIG (reference sequence). The ends lost 3 bases at V and 4 bases at J; junction bases unmatched: 5. The CDR3 contains 15 residues. CDR3 DNA: TGTGCCTGGAGGACCGGGACAGGGGGAGGAAACACCATATATTTT. Amino acids: CAWRTGTGGGNTIYF.

This clonotype occurred many times. The V and J genes are TRBV27 and TRBJ2-4; D might be TRBD1 or TRBD2, each matching 5 bases. The V and J ends lost 4 bases and 9 bases respectively, with 16 bases between them. CDR3 length: 14 residues. Germline values: CDR1 MNHEY, CDR2 SMNVEV (reference sequence). Written as DNA, the CDR3 is TGTGCCAGCAGTTCGACCGGGGCAAAGGGCATTCAGTACTTC. Encoded protein: CASSSTGAKGIQYF.

This clonotype was detected ten times or more. This rearrangement joins TRBV5-1 to TRBJ1-4; 8 nucleotides align to TRBD1. Trimming cost V 4 bases and J 0 bases; bases outside gene matches: 5. The germline gives CDR1 SGHRS, CDR2 YFSETQ. The CDR3 length is 16 residues. The CDR3 loop is CASSPGQGPTNEKLFF. The CDR3 DNA is TGCGCCAGCAGCCCTGGACAGGGCCCAACTAATGAAAAACTGTTTTTT.

This clonotype occurred many times. V gene TRBV6-5 combines with J gene TRBJ2-7, with 8 bases lining up with TRBD2. CDR3 size: 16 residues. The J segment lost 3 bases and the V segment lost 6 bases, leaving 13 bases of the junction unmatched. Germline V gene data show CDR1 as MNHEY and CDR2 as SVGAGI. The CDR3 coding sequence is TGTGCCAGCAGGCACAACAGCGCCGGGGGGGGCTACGAGCAGTACTTC. Translated, it gives CASRHNSAGGGYEQYF.